This entry is about one TCR beta chain. This clone was recorded a few times. Its binding antigen is unknown. Per-nucleotide qualities are absent, and no much larger clonotype sits a single base away. This sample stems from a study of cytomegalovirus exposure and HLA in healthy donors (dated by TCRdb to 2016 to 2017). For the study in its entirety: An earlier analysis of some 600 of the donors reported about 280 Gb of sequence data and 100 million to 120 million unique TCR beta sequences obtained from around 170 million T cells. An early release covering roughly 600 HLA-typed donors comprised about 290 gigabases of sequencing data and 85 million to 100 million unique TCR sequences. Of the 398 genotyped donors, roughly 76% were placed in the genetic ancestry cluster associated with self-reported Caucasian donors. The study was designed to test whether signatures of past pathogen exposure could be identified by cataloging public T cell receptors. Using immunosequencing, the study profiled T cell repertoires from around 670 subjects and related those repertoires to cytomegalovirus serostatus. Besides the first cohort of 666 subjects, a separate validation cohort made up of roughly 120 different subjects was used. The study combined high-throughput TCR immunosequencing, statistical association of individual TCRs with disease status, and machine learning to predict cytomegalovirus infection status. A later analysis re-examined previously published TCR beta repertoires from more than 600 donors and added high-resolution HLA genotyping to investigate patterns of TCR occurrence. In the later analysis, no new phenotypic data were used to find candidate immune exposures; instead, reliance was placed on TCR beta sequences and their occurrence across donors. In an earlier analysis of a few hundred of the donors, high-throughput TCR beta sequencing was used to judge whether each TCR beta V gene segment behaved as functional or pseudogenic. Donor age, sex, ethnicity and CMV serostatus were collected together with the repertoire data. In a later genetic analysis, genome-wide SNP genotypes for about 60% of the 666 donors were used, and that subset was treated as a discovery cohort. All discovery cohort repertoires had been generated using a single sequencing platform. HLA typing covered class I and class II loci at four-digit resolution. Typing coverage varied by locus: 629-630 donors for A, B, C, DRB1 and DQB1; approximately 500 for DQA1; approximately 570 for DPA1; under 490 for DPB1. About five DR-DQ haplotypes were treated as single units for association and clustering because of strong linkage in the cohort. Among 398 genotyped donors of the cohort, an average of approximately 240,000 unique TCR beta nucleotide sequences were sequenced per donor, roughly 20% of them non-productive.

At the junction V is shortened by 5 bases and J by 0 bases; bases outside the gene matches: 13. Inclusive of the bounding cysteine and phenylalanine, the CDR3 is 18 residues long. The sequence is cut down to CDR3 DNA, 54 bases in frame from base 1. CDR1 and CDR2 (LNHDA, SQIVND) derive from the germline V gene (reference sequence). The cohort comprised under 700 healthy bone marrow donors. Cohort members were all nominally healthy when sampled, although unrecorded immune exposures were likely present. The donor tested CMV seronegative, placing the donor among the 350 or so seronegative members of the cohort. A peripheral blood sample was provided by each donor, and peripheral blood mononuclear cells were used for TCR beta sequencing. The Qiagen DNeasy Blood Extraction Kit was used to extract genomic DNA from the blood cell samples. Library creation used the immunoSEQ multiplex PCR assay. For the multiplex PCR, a mixture combining 60 forward primers for TCR Vbeta segments and 13 reverse primers for TCR Jbeta segments was used. Amplification of the CDR3 region of rearranged TCR beta genes was performed with a multiplex PCR assay on genomic DNA. On the Illumina HiSeq System, the amplified TCR beta libraries were sequenced as 87-base-pair reads. Turning to the authors' computational methods: Across the 700 or so repertoires, a later analysis counted roughly 77 million unique TCR beta chains, around 11 million of which were shared by at least two donors. To remove PCR and sequencing errors, raw reads were error-corrected and collapsed into unique sequences using a nearest-neighbor algorithm that merged closely related sequences. Alignment of CDR3 sequences to IMGT reference sequences was used to assign V, D and J gene segments. For a sequence to be retained, a match of at least six nucleotides to both a V gene segment and a J gene segment was required. Rearrangements were classified as productive when the CDR3 lacked stop codons and remained in frame with V and J, and all other rearrangements were classified as non-productive. CDR3 was defined according to IMGT convention as the region running from the second conserved V-encoded cysteine to the conserved J-encoded phenylalanine. In an earlier analysis of 587 of the donors, sequences lacking an unambiguous match to a single V gene segment were excluded. An earlier analysis of fewer than 650 of the donors classified V segments as functional when productive rearrangements were above 56.7% and as segregating when the standard deviation between donors was above 5%. A statistical classification framework was built for diagnosing cytomegalovirus status from the catalog of TCR beta chain sequences. In a later analysis, V and J genes were assigned by comparing TCR nucleotide sequences against IMGT/GENE-DB human TR gene sequences. Using the TCRdist pipeline, a later analysis assigned CDR3 sequences along with most-parsimonious VDJ recombination scenarios. In a later analysis, each TCR beta chain was defined by its CDR3 amino acid sequence together with its V-gene family, and reads lacking a unique V-gene family were excluded. A later analysis removed roughly 590 highly shared, low-generation-probability nucleotide sequences to deal with suspected cross-contamination and a sequencing artifact. For each public chain, a later analysis derived a clonal expansion index from normalized ranks of inferred template counts within each repertoire. Generation probabilities in a later analysis came from a VDJ recombination model fitted to out-of-frame rearrangements, and those results were checked against IGoR. A later analysis scored TCR-TCR, TCR-HLA and TCR-CMV co-occurrence with hypergeometric tests, applying a repertoire-size bias correction to TCR pairs. In a later analysis, false discovery rates were estimated by permuting HLA or CMV assignments 20 times. In a later analysis, co-occurring TCRs were grouped with DBSCAN, and TCRdist sequence similarity was added when clustering was performed within HLA-allele-positive subsets. Repertoires with fewer than 30,000 or more than 120,000 public chains were left out of co-occurrence clustering, as were a few repertoires with anomalous nucleotide sharing. TCRdb provides this immuneACCESS table in a form limited to in-frame rearrangements. Some clones are lacking; in checked studies, under half of them reflect an unresolved V gene, and why the rest are absent is not known. V and J calls and clone size are copied from that table; D and trimming were computed from the DNA. The sample yields some 170,000 clones; around 70% were counted once. The ten biggest clones cover about 2.7% of the sample.

Points the paper makes about the study in general: HLA typing was unavailable for some donors at each locus, so association tests used only the typed subset. V-gene and J-gene trimming of TCR beta chains was associated with a missense DCLRE1C variant in a later genetic analysis, and the association was replicated in an independent cohort. In the study, 150 to 200 TCR beta chains were listed as associated with cytomegalovirus. CMV serostatus was the only immune exposure information available for the cohort. According to a later genetic analysis, donors in an Asian-associated ancestry cluster had fewer N-insertions in productive TCRs than the roughly 670-donor mean. Some IMGT-functional V segments, including TRBV6-2 and TRBV6-3, could not be told apart with the 87-base-pair reads, so those segments were excluded. Sequencing depth was assumed to be roughly uniform across donors in the presence/absence analyses, though that assumption may not hold. A cluster of highly shared sequence variants was judged likely to be a technical artifact of the sequencing pipeline. In vitro tests confirmed that a few of the cytomegalovirus-associated TCR beta chains recognize cytomegalovirus antigens. A later analysis associated about 18,000 TCR beta sequences with specific HLA alleles at a false discovery rate of 0.05. In an earlier analysis of fewer than 700 of the donors, most TCR beta V segments appeared in productive rearrangements about 87% or about 30% of the time, broadly matching IMGT annotations. Cytomegalovirus status was reported to be diagnosed by the classifier with high specificity and sensitivity in both the original and validation cohorts. In a later analysis, the rate of TCR association differed among HLA loci, with DRB1 alleles having the most associated TCRs and HLA-C alleles having the fewest. In this cohort, only TCR beta chains were sequenced, and detectable features were limited by the absence of alpha or paired-chain data. Several of the top co-occurrence clusters appeared to be linked to parvovirus B19, influenza, CMV and Epstein-Barr virus, according to a later analysis. Compared with equally common non-associated chains, HLA-associated TCR beta chains in a later analysis were more clonally expanded and had lower generation probabilities. It was suggested by the authors that the approach could potentially be generalized to other disease states and immunological phenotypes. A later analysis found that most CMV-associated TCR beta chains appeared HLA-restricted, with HLA associations seemingly driven largely by CMV exposure. Most TCR sequences were seen in very few donors, while some public TCRs were found in many individuals. A further reported finding was that TCR beta sequences accurately predicted the HLA-A and HLA-B alleles for most subjects in the first cohort. Seventeen rarely observed V segments, including chromosome 9 orphons, were excluded from the earlier analysis of approximately 600 of the donors because counts were too low. Correlated functional status among segregating V segments might be attributable to linkage disequilibrium, but an unknown experimental factor could not be ruled out. When HLA alleles, especially DR and DQ, strongly co-occurred, attributing TCR associations to individual alleles was difficult.

Here the chain combines TRBV19 and TRBJ1-5; 7 bases in the middle match TRBD1. Sample: PBMCs. The clonotype was recovered from a male donor in good health and CMV-seronegative. The CDR3 protein is CASSHRQGSFLSNQPQHF. The nucleotide sequence reads as follows: TGTGCCAGTAGTCATCGACAGGGATCCTTCCTTAGCAATCAGCCCCAGCATTTT.